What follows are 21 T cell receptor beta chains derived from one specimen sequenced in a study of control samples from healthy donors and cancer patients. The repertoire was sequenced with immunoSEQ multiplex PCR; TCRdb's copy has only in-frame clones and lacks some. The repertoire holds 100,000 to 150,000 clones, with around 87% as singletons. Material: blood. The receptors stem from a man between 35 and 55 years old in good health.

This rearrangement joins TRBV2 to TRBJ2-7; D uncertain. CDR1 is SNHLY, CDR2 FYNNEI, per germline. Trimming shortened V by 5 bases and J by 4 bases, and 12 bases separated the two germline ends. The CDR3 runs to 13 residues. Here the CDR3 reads CASSSGTDYEQYF. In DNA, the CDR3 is TGTGCCAGCAGTTCCGGCACAGATTACGAGCAGTACTTC.

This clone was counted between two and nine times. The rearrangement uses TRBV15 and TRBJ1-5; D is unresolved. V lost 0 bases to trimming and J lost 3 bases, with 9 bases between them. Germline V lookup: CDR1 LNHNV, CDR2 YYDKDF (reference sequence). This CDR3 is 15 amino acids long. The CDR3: CATSRDVGVNQPQHF. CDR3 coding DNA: TGTGCCACCAGCAGAGATGTGGGAGTCAATCAGCCCCAGCATTTT.

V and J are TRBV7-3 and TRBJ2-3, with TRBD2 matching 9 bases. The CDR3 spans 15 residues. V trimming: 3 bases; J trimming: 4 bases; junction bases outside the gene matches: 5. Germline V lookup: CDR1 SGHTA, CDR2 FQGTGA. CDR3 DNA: TGTGCCAGCAGCTTTCGGCGGGGGGGCCCAGATACGCAGTATTTT. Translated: CASSFRRGGPDTQYF.

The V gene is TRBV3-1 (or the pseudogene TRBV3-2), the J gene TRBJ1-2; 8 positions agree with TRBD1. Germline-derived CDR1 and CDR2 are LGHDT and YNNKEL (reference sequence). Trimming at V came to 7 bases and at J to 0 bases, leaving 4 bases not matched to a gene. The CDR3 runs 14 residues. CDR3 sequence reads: CASKDRVTNYGYTF. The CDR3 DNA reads TGTGCCAGCAAGGACAGGGTAACTAACTATGGCTACACCTTC.

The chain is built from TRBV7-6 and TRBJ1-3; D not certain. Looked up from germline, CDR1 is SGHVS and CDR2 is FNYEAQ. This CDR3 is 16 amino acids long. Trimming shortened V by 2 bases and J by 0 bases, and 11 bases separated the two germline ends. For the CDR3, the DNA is TGTGCCAGCAGCTTATCTCTGTCGAGCTCTGGAAACACCATATATTTT. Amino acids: CASSLSLSSSGNTIYF.

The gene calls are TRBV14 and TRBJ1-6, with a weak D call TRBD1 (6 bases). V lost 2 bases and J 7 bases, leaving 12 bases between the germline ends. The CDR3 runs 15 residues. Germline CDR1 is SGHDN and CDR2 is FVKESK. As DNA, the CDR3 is TGTGCCAGCAGCCAAAAGCAGGGGCCAAATTCACCCCTCCACTTT. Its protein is CASSQKQGPNSPLHF.

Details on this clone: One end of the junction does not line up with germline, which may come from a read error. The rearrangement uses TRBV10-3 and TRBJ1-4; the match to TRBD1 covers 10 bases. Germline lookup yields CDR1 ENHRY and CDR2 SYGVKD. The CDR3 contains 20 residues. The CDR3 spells CAISERAEGQGRSTNEKLFF. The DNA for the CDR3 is TGTGCCATAAGTGAGAGAGCGGAGGGACAGGGGCGATCAACTAATGAAAAACTGTTTTTT.

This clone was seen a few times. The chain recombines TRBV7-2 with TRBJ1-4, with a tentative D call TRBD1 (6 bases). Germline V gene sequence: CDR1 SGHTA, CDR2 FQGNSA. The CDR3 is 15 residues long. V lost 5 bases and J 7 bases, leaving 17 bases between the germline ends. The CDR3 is CASSTRGGLGEKLFF. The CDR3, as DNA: TGTGCCAGCAGCACCCGGGGGGGGCTGGGTGAAAAACTGTTTTTT.

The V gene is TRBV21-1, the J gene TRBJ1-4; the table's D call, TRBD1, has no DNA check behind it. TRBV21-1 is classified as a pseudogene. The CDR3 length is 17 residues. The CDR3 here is CASSGPGQGLLNEKLFF. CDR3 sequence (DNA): TGTGCCAGCAGCGGCCCGGGACAGGGCCTTCTTAATGAAAAACTGTTTTTT.

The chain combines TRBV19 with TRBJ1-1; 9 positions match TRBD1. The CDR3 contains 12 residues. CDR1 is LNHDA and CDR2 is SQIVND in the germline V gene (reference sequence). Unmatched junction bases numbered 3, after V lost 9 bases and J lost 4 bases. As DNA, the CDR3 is TGTGCCAGCTTGACAGGGGGCACTGAAGCTTTCTTT. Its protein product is CASLTGGTEAFF.

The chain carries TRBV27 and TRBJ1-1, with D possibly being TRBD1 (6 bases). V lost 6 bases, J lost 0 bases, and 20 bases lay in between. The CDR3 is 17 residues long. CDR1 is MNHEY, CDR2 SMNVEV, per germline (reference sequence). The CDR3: CASSPPIRGPMNTEAFF. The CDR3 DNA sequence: TGTGCCAGCAGCCCTCCGATCCGGGGGCCGATGAACACTGAAGCTTTCTTT.

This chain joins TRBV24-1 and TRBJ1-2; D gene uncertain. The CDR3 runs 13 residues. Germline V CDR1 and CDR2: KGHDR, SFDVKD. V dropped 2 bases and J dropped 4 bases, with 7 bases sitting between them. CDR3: CATSDSGFYGYTF. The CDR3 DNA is TGTGCCACCAGTGATTCGGGGTTCTATGGCTACACCTTC.

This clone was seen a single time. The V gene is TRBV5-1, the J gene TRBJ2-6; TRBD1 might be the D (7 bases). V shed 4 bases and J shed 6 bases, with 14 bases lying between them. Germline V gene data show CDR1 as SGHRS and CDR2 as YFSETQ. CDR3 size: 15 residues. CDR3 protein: CASSPGDSQANVLTF. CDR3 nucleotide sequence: TGCGCCAGCAGCCCGGGGGACAGCCAGGCCAACGTCCTGACTTTC.

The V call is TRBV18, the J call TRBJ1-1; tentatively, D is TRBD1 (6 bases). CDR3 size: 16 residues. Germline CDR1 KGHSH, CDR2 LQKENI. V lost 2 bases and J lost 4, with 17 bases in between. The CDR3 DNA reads TGTGCCAGCTCACCAATCACAGGGATGGGCGGCACTGAAGCTTTCTTT. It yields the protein CASSPITGMGGTEAFF.

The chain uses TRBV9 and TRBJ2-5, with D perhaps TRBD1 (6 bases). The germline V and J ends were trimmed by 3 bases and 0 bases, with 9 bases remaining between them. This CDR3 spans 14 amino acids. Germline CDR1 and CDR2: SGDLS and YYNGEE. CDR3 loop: CASSGRTDQETQYF. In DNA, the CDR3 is TGTGCCAGCAGCGGAAGGACAGACCAAGAGACCCAGTACTTC. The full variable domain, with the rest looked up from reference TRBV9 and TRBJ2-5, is DSGVTQTPKHLITATGQRVTLRCSPRSGDLSVYWYQQSLDQGLQFLIQYYNGEERAKGNILERFSAQQFPDLHSELNLSSLELGDSALYFCASSGRTDQETQYFGPGTRLLVL.

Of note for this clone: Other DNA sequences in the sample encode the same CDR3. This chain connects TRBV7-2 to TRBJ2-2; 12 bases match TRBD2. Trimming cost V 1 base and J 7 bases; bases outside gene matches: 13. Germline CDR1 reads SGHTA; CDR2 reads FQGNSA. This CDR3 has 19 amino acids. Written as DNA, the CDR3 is TGTGCCAGCAGCTTAGTGCGGCCTAGCGGGGGGGCCTTGGGCGGGGAGCTGTTTTTT. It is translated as CASSLVRPSGGALGGELFF. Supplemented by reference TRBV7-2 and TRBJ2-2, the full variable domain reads GAGVSQSPSNKVTEKGKDVELRCDPISGHTALYWYRQSLGQGLEFLIYFQGNSAPDKSGLPSDRFSAERTGGSVSTLTIQRTQQEDSAVYLCASSLVRPSGGALGGELFFGEGSRLTVL.

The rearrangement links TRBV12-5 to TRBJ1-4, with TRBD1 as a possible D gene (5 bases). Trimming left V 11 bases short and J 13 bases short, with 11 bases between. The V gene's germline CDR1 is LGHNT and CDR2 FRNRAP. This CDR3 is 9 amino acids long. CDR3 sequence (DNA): TGTGCTGGGGGGGAAGGACTGTTTTTT. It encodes CAGGEGLFF.

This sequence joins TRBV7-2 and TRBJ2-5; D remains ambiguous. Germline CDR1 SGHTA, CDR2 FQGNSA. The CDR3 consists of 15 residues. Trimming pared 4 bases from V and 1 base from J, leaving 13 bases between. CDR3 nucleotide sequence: TGTGCCAGCAGCTCCACCGTCGGCGCCCAAGAGACCCAGTACTTC. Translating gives CASSSTVGAQETQYF.

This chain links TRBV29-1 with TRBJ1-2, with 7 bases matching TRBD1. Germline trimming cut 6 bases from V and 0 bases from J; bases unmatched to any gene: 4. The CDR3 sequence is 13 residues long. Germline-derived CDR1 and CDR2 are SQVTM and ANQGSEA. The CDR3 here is CSVGGQANYGYTF. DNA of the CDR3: TGCAGCGTCGGCGGACAGGCTAACTATGGCTACACCTTC. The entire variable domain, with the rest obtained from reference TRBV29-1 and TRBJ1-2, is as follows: SAVISQKPSRDICQRGTSLTIQCQVDSQVTMMFWYRQQPGQSLTLIATANQGSEATYESGFVIDKFPISRPNLTFSTLTVSNMSPEDSSIYLCSVGGQANYGYTFGSGTRLTVV.

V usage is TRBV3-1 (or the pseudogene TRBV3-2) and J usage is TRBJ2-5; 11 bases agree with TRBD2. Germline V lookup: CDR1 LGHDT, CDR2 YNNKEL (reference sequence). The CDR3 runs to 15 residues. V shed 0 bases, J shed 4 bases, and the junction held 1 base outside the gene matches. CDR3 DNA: TGTGCCAGCAGCCAAGAACTAGCGGGGGTAGAGACCCAGTACTTC. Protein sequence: CASSQELAGVETQYF.

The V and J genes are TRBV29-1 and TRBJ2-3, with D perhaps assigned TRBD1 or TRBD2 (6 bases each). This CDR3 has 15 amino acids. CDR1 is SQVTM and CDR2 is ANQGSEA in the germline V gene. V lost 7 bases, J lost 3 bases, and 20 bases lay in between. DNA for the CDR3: TGCAGCGCCATTTCGACGGGGGCAAGGACAGATACGCAGTATTTT. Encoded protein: CSAISTGARTDTQYF.